The present T cell receptor (beta chain) was sequenced within a study of post-analysis software for immune sequencing data. For the study at large: Relapsing-remitting, secondary progressive and progressive-relapsing courses of multiple sclerosis were included.

Study observations and caveats: Versus controls, multiple sclerosis patients showed significantly lower diversity (normalized Chao1). Higher frequency in patients than in controls was seen for roughly five TRBV segments, with TRBV5-6, TRBV5-1 and TRBV20-1 among them.

Concerning this clonotype itself: As yet, its antigen is unknown.

CDR1 and CDR2 from the germline V gene are DFQATT and SNEGSKA (reference sequence). The CDR3 consists of 14 residues. V gave up 3 bases and J gave up 3 bases; unmatched junction bases: 4. cDNA libraries of TCR beta carried unique molecular identifiers. TCRdb fed the PCR reads into MiXCR, producing one record per CDR3 protein. Among about 460,000 distinct CDR3 sequences listed, around 40% were seen once. The sequence was obtained from a girl between 5 and 17 years old with multiple sclerosis. The chain links TRBV20-1 to TRBJ2-1; the match to TRBD2 covers 8 bases. The source material was blood. CDR3 bases: TGCAGTGCTAGCAGCGGGAGAAACTACAATGAGCAGTTCTTC. Its translation is CSASSGRNYNEQFF.